This passage covers 24 T cell receptor beta chains from one sample sequenced in a study of cytomegalovirus exposure and HLA in healthy donors. Profiling relied on immunoSEQ multiplex PCR, and the TCRdb table lists in-frame clones only, not all of them. Of 150,000 to 170,000 clones in the sample, around nine tenths were seen once. The sequenced material came from PBMCs. These TCRs come from a man younger than 30 in good health and CMV-seropositive.

The chain carries TRBV9 and TRBJ1-2, with TRBD1 matching 7 bases. This CDR3 is built from 14 residues. The trim removed 0 bases at V and 12 bases at J, leaving 11 bases unmatched. Per the germline V gene, CDR1 is SGDLS and CDR2 is YYNGEE. CDR3 sequence (DNA): TGTGCCAGCAGCGTAGGTGACAGGGACCATCGGGACACCTTC. Its translation: CASSVGDRDHRDTF.

The chain has TRBV7-9 and TRBJ2-1, with 7 bases lining up with TRBD2. Germline assignment: CDR1 SEHNR and CDR2 FQNEAQ (reference sequence). The CDR3 loop spans 13 amino acids. J gave up 8 bases and V 6 bases, and 7 bases lay outside the gene matches. The CDR3 region is CASRSGTRDEQFF. For the CDR3, the DNA is TGTGCCAGCAGGAGCGGGACGAGGGATGAGCAGTTCTTC.

The chain is built from TRBV9 and TRBJ2-5; TRBD2 agrees at 12 bases. CDR1 and CDR2 from the germline V gene are SGDLS and YYNGEE. The CDR3 is 17 residues long. J gave up 5 bases and V 0 bases, and 8 bases lay outside the gene matches. In DNA form, the CDR3 reads TGTGCCAGCAGCGTAGTTCCTAGCGGGGGGGCCGTGGAGACCCAGTACTTC. Protein: CASSVVPSGGAVETQYF.

The chain recombines TRBV5-8 with TRBJ2-7, with TRBD1 identical over 9 bases. Germline assignment: CDR1 SGHTS and CDR2 YDEGEE. V gave up 4 bases and J gave up 5 bases; unmatched junction bases: 10. The CDR3 has 15 residues. CDR3 bases: TGTGCCAGCAGCGCCTCCGGGACAGGGTCCAACGAGCAGTACTTC. It codes for CASSASGTGSNEQYF. The complete variable domain, with remaining parts taken from reference TRBV5-8 and TRBJ2-7, reads EAGVTQSPTHLIKTRGQQATLRCSPISGHTSVYWYQQALGLGLQFLLWYDEGEERNRGNFPPRFSGRQFPNYSSELNVNALELEDSALYLCASSASGTGSNEQYFGPGTRLTVT.

The J gene is TRBJ1-1, the V gene TRBV7-9, with unresolved D. CDR1 is SEHNR and CDR2 is FQNEAQ in the germline V gene (reference sequence). V lost 6 bases and J lost 5, with 10 bases in between. This CDR3 comprises 12 residues. The CDR3 protein is CASRQWTTEAFF. DNA for the CDR3: TGTGCCAGCAGGCAGTGGACTACTGAAGCTTTCTTT.

The chain recombines TRBV13 with TRBJ2-7; TRBD1 agrees at 10 bases. The CDR3 runs 15 residues. After removal of 1 base from V and 2 bases from J, the junction contained 2 bases not matched to a gene. CDR1 is PRHDT and CDR2 is FYEKMQ in the germline V gene (reference sequence). The CDR3 is CASSLEGQGAYEQYF. The CDR3 DNA sequence: TGTGCCAGCAGCTTAGAAGGACAGGGGGCCTACGAGCAGTACTTC.

The chain employs TRBV4-1 and TRBJ2-5, with D perhaps TRBD2 (5 bases). The CDR3 loop spans 14 amino acids. Germline lookup yields CDR1 MGHRA and CDR2 YSYEKL. V was shortened by 0 bases and J by 4 bases, with 9 bases between the two germline ends. The CDR3 nucleotides read TGCGCCAGCAGCCAAGATCTCCGGGGAGAGACCCAGTACTTC. As protein: CASSQDLRGETQYF.

The V call is TRBV27, the J call TRBJ2-6; D is ambiguous. This CDR3 is built from 14 residues. V dropped 5 bases and J dropped 2 bases, with 7 bases sitting between them. Looked up from germline, CDR1 is MNHEY and CDR2 is SMNVEV (reference sequence). CDR3 residues: CASSPVAGANVLTF. In nucleotides, the CDR3 is TGTGCCAGCAGTCCGGTTGCTGGGGCCAACGTCCTGACTTTC.

This chain joins TRBV19 and TRBJ1-1; D possibly corresponds to TRBD1 (5 bases). In germline, CDR1 is LNHDA, CDR2 SQIVND (reference sequence). The CDR3 totals 16 residues. Trimming took 6 bases from V and 1 from J, leaving 18 bases between them. The CDR3 is CASSPDWGGTNTEAFF. CDR3 bases: TGTGCCAGTAGCCCAGACTGGGGGGGGACGAACACTGAAGCTTTCTTT.

The V gene is TRBV6-6, the J gene TRBJ1-5, with TRBD1 as a possible D gene (5 bases). CDR3 length equals 15 residues. Germline CDR1 MNHNY, CDR2 SVGAGI (reference sequence). V lost 4 bases and J lost 1, with 11 bases in between. As DNA, the CDR3 is TGTGCCAGCAGTTTAACAGGCGCGAGCAATCAGCCCCAGCATTTT. Amino acids: CASSLTGASNQPQHF.

V and J are TRBV5-1 and TRBJ2-2, with a possible D match to TRBD2 (5 bases). Trimming removed 5 bases from V and 6 bases from J, with 14 bases in between. The CDR3 spans 14 residues. The germline V gene has CDR1 SGHRS and CDR2 YFSETQ. CDR3 sequence reads: CASSGQAGAGELFF. Here the CDR3 DNA reads TGCGCCAGCAGTGGGCAGGCCGGGGCCGGGGAGCTGTTTTTT.

The V and J genes are TRBV18 and TRBJ2-1; weak D call: TRBD1 (6 bases). Trimming shortened V by 10 bases and J by 4 bases, and 14 bases separated the two germline ends. This CDR3 contains 13 residues. Germline V gene sequence: CDR1 KGHSH, CDR2 LQKENI. The DNA for the CDR3 is TGTGCCACTCGCGACAGGAGTTACAATGAGCAGTTCTTC. This sequence encodes CATRDRSYNEQFF.

This CDR3 is CASSQDRAGAIYNSPLHF. The CDR3 DNA sequence: TGCGCCAGCAGCCAAGATCGGGCGGGGGCAATCTATAATTCACCCCTCCACTTT. The genes are TRBV4-3 and TRBJ1-6, with a weak D call TRBD1 (6 bases). The CDR3 covers 18 residues. The ends were cut back, 0 bases at V and 3 bases at J, with 15 bases in the middle. CDR1 LGHNA and CDR2 YSLEER come from the germline V gene.

V is TRBV7-2 and J is TRBJ2-1; 8 nucleotides align to TRBD2. Trimming removed 5 bases from V and 7 bases from J; junction bases left unmatched: 16. Germline CDR1 reads SGHTA; CDR2 reads FQGNSA. This CDR3 comprises 17 residues. The DNA of the CDR3 is TGTGCCAGCAGCCCGATGTATTCGGTAGCGGGATATAATGAGCAGTTCTTC. Amino acid sequence: CASSPMYSVAGYNEQFF. The full variable domain, completed using reference TRBV7-2 and TRBJ2-1, is GAGVSQSPSNKVTEKGKDVELRCDPISGHTALYWYRQSLGQGLEFLIYFQGNSAPDKSGLPSDRFSAERTGGSVSTLTIQRTQQEDSAVYLCASSPMYSVAGYNEQFFGPGTRLTVL.

The V gene is TRBV7-9, the J gene TRBJ1-2; 7 nucleotides agree with TRBD1. The CDR3 has 16 amino acids. V shed 5 bases, J shed 0 bases, and the junction held 9 bases outside the gene matches. CDR1 and CDR2 from the germline V gene are SEHNR and FQNEAQ (reference sequence). For the CDR3, the DNA is TGTGCCAGCAGCCTAGGTGACAGGGAAGCTAACTATGGCTACACCTTC. Protein sequence: CASSLGDREANYGYTF.

With regard to this clone: The sample has other DNA sequences that encode this CDR3 too. The chain is built from TRBV29-1 and TRBJ1-1; D not certain. The CDR3 sequence is 12 residues long. CDR1 is SQVTM, CDR2 ANQGSEA, per germline. Trimming stripped 4 bases from V and 0 bases from J, with 6 bases between. CDR3 loop: CSVGNMNTEAFF. Written as DNA, the CDR3 is TGCAGCGTTGGTAATATGAACACTGAAGCTTTCTTT.

The rearrangement joins TRBV5-4 to TRBJ1-3, with 7 bases that match TRBD1. J was trimmed by 0 bases and V by 4 bases; bases with no gene match: 16. The V gene's germline CDR1 is SGHNT and CDR2 YYREEE (reference sequence). The CDR3 runs 19 residues. CDR3: CASSAHLSPGQHSGNTIYF. The CDR3 coding sequence is TGTGCCAGCAGCGCACACCTATCCCCGGGACAGCACTCTGGAAACACCATATATTTT.

The CDR3, as DNA: TGTGCCAGCAGCTTCGACAGGGGCGAGCAGTACTTC. It specifies CASSFDRGEQYF. The V gene is TRBV7-2, the J gene TRBJ2-7; 8 bases match TRBD1. Germline V lookup: CDR1 SGHTA, CDR2 FQGNSA. The CDR3 contains 12 residues. The junction had 1 base not matched to a gene; V was cut back by 3 bases and J by 6 bases.

The chain employs TRBV9 and TRBJ2-5; 7 nucleotides align to TRBD1. The CDR3 is made up of 15 amino acids. Trimming removed 0 bases from V and 2 bases from J; junction bases left unmatched: 4. From germline, CDR1 is SGDLS and CDR2 YYNGEE. In DNA form, the CDR3 reads TGTGCCAGCAGCGTAGAGGGCAGGGGGCAAGAGACCCAGTACTTC. Translating gives CASSVEGRGQETQYF.

The rearrangement links TRBV28 to TRBJ2-3; possible D gene TRBD2, 5 bases. CDR1 is MDHEN, CDR2 SYDVKM, per germline. Trimming left V 4 bases short and J 1 base short, with 15 bases between. The CDR3 is 16 amino acids. The CDR3 coding sequence is TGTGCCAGCAGTTGGGAGCGGAACCTTTGCACAGATACGCAGTATTTT. As protein: CASSWERNLCTDTQYF. The entire variable domain, with the rest obtained from reference TRBV28 and TRBJ2-3, is as follows: DVKVTQSSRYLVKRTGEKVFLECVQDMDHENMFWYRQDPGLGLRLIYFSYDVKMKEKGDIPEGYSVSREKKERFSLILESASTNQTSMYLCASSWERNLCTDTQYFGPGTRLTVL.

The V gene is TRBV27, the J gene TRBJ1-1; no reliable D call. V lost 3 bases to trimming and J lost 2 bases, with 10 bases between them. Per germline, CDR1 MNHEY and CDR2 SMNVEV (reference sequence). The CDR3 covers 14 residues. DNA for the CDR3: TGTGCCAGCAGTTTTAGAGGGTTCAACACTGAAGCTTTCTTT. This gives the protein CASSFRGFNTEAFF.

This chain connects TRBV6-1 to TRBJ2-1, with 10 bases identical to TRBD2. Germline V gene lookup returns CDR1 MNHNS and CDR2 SASEGT. The CDR3 length is 16 residues. Unmatched junction bases numbered 5, after V lost 2 bases and J lost 4 bases. CDR3 DNA: TGTGCCAGCAGTGAATTAGCGGGGGGAATTTACAATGAGCAGTTCTTC. As protein: CASSELAGGIYNEQFF.

The rearrangement uses TRBV19 and TRBJ2-7, with D possibly TRBD1 on 6 matching bases. The germline CDR1 and CDR2 sequences are LNHDA and SQIVND (reference sequence). This CDR3 has 12 amino acids. Trimming took 11 bases from V and 5 from J, leaving 16 bases between them. CDR3 coding DNA: TGTGCCCTTCGGGCAGGGGACCACGAGCAGTACTTC. Its translation is CALRAGDHEQYF.

The chain couples TRBV7-9 to TRBJ1-2; 12 nucleotides agree with TRBD1. CDR3 length: 14 amino acids. Germline V gene sequence: CDR1 SEHNR, CDR2 FQNEAQ (reference sequence). J lost 8 bases, V lost 3 bases, and 4 bases had no gene match. The CDR3: CASSFRDRGQGYTF. Here the CDR3 DNA reads TGTGCCAGCAGCTTCCGGGACAGGGGGCAAGGCTACACCTTC.